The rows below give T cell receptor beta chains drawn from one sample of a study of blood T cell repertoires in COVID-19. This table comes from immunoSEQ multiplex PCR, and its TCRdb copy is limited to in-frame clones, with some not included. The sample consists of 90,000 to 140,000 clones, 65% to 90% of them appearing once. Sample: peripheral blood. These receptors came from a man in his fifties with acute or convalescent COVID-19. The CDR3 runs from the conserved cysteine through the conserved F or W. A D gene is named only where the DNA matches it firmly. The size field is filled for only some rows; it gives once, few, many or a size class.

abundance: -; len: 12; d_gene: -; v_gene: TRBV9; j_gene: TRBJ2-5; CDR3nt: TGTGCCAGCAGCTCTTCTTCGGAGACCCAGTACTTC; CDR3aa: CASSSSSETQYF
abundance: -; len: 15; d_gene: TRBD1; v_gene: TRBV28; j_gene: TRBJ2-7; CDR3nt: TGTGCCAGCAGTTTAATGGGACAGGATTCCTACGAGCAGTACTTC; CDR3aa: CASSLMGQDSYEQYF
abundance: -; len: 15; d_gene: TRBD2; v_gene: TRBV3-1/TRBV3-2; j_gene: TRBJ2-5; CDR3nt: TGTGCCAGCAGCCAAGCGGGACTAGCGGGAGAGACCCAGTACTTC; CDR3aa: CASSQAGLAGETQYF
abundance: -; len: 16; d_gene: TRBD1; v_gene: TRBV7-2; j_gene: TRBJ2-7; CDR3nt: TGTGCCAGCAGCTGGGTTGACAGGGGCTTCTCCTACGAGCAGTACTTC; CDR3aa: CASSWVDRGFSYEQYF
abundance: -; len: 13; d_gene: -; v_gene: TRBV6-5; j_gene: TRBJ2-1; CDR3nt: TGTGCCAGCAGTTACCTCCGGGGTACTGAGCAGTTCTTC; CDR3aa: CASSYLRGTEQFF
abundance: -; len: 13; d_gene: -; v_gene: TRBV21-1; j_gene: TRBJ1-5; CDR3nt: TGTGCCAACCGACAGTCCCTGAATCAGCCCCAGCATTTT; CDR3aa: CANRQSLNQPQHF
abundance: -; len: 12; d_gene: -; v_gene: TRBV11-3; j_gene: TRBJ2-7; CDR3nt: TGTGCCAGCAGCAGATCAGGGCTCGAGCAGTACTTC; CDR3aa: CASSRSGLEQYF
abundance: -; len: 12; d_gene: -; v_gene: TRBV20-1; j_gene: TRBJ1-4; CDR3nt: TGCAGTGCTAGTAAGAGTAATGAAAAACTGTTTTTT; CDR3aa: CSASKSNEKLFF
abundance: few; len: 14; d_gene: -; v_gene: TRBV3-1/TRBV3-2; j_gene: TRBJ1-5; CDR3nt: TGTGCCAGCAGCCACGGGAGTAGCAATCAGCCCCAGCATTTT; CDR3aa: CASSHGSSNQPQHF
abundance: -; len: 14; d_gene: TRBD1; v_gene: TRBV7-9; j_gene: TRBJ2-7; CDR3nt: TGTGCCAGCAGCTCCCGACAGGGATACTACGAGCAGTACTTC; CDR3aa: CASSSRQGYYEQYF
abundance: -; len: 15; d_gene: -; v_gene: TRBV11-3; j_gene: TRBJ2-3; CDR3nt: TGTGCCAGCAGCCTAGAGGGTGGCGGGACAGATACGCAGTATTTT; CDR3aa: CASSLEGGGTDTQYF
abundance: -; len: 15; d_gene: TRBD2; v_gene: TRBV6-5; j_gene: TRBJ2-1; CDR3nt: TGTGCCAGCAGTCCCCTAGCGGGGCCCAACAATGAGCAGTTCTTC; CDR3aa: CASSPLAGPNNEQFF
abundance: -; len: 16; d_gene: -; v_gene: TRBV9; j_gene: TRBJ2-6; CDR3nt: TGTGCCAGCAGCAATGACAGGAGCTCTGGGGCCAACGTCCTGACTTTC; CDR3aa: CASSNDRSSGANVLTF
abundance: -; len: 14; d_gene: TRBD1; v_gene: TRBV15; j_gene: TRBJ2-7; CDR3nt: TGTGCCACCAAGGCCGAGACAGGGGACCACGAGCAGTACTTC; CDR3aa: CATKAETGDHEQYF
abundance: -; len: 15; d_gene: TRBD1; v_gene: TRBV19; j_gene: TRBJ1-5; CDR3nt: TGTGCCAGCATAGCCGGGACAGCAAAAAATCAGCCCCAGCATTTT; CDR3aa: CASIAGTAKNQPQHF
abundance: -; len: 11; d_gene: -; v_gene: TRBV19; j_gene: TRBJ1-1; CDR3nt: TGTGCCAGTACAGGGGATACTGAAGCTTTCTTT; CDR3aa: CASTGDTEAFF
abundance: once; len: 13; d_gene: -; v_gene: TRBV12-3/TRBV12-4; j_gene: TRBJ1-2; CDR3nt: TGTGCCAGCAGTTTTGACGGGACTTATGGCTACACCTTC; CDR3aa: CASSFDGTYGYTF
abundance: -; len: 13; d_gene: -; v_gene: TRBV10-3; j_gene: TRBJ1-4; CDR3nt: TGTGCCATCATCGGGGGAATTAATGAAAAACTGTTTTTT; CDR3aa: CAIIGGINEKLFF
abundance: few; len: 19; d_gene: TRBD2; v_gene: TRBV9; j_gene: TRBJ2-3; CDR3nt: TGTGCCAGCAGCGTAACCGGGACTAGCGGGAGGACTAGCACAGATACGCAGTATTTT; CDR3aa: CASSVTGTSGRTSTDTQYF
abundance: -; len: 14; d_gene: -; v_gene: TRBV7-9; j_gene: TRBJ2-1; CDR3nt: TGTGCCAGCAGTCTTGGGACTGCGGGCAATGAGCAGTTCTTC; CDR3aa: CASSLGTAGNEQFF
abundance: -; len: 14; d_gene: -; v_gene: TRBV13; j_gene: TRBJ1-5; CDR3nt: TGTGCCAGCAGCACTAAACGGGGAAATCAGCCCCAGCATTTT; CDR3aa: CASSTKRGNQPQHF
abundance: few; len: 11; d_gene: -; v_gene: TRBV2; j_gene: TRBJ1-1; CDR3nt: TGTGCCAGCAGCCGAAACAGTGAAGCTTTCTTT; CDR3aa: CASSRNSEAFF
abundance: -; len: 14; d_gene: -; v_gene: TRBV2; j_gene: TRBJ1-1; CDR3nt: TGTGCCAGCAGTGACCTAGGTCAATACACTGAAGCTTTCTTT; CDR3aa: CASSDLGQYTEAFF
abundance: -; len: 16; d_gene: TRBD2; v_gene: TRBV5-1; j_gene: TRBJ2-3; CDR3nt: TGCGCCAGCGGACTGGGACTAGCGGGGGGCACAGATACGCAGTATTTT; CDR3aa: CASGLGLAGGTDTQYF
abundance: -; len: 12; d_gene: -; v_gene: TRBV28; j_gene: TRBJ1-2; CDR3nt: TGTGCCAGCAGTTTAGGGAGCTATGGCTACACCTTC; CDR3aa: CASSLGSYGYTF
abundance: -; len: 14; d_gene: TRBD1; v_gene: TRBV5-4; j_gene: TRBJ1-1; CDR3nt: TGTGCCAGCAGCCACCGGGACAGGAGCACTGAAGCTTTCTTT; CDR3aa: CASSHRDRSTEAFF
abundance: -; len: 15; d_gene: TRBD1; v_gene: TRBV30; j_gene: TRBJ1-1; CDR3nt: TGTGCCTGGACCCTAGGGGGCAGCTTGAACACTGAAGCTTTCTTT; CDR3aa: CAWTLGGSLNTEAFF
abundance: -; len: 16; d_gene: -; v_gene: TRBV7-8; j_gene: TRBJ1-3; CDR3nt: TGTGCCAGCAGCTTAGGAGGGGGTACGGGTGGAAACACCATATATTTT; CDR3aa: CASSLGGGTGGNTIYF
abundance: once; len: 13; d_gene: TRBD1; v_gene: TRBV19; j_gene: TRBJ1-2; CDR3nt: TGTGCCAGTAGTATAAGACAGGGATATGGCTACACCTTC; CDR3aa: CASSIRQGYGYTF
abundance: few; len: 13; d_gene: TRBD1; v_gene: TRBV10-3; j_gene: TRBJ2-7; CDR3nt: TGTGCCATCACTGGACAGGGGGCGGAAGAGCAGTACTTC; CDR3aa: CAITGQGAEEQYF
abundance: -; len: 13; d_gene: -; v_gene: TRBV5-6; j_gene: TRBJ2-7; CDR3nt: TGTGCCAGCAGTTATTGGGGCAAGGACGAGCAGTACTTC; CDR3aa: CASSYWGKDEQYF
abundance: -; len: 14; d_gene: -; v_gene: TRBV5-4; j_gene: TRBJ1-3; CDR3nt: TGTGCCAGCGGGTCGGGGGGCGCCGGAAACACCATATATTTT; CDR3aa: CASGSGGAGNTIYF
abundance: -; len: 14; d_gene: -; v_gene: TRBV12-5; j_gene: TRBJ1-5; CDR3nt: TGTGCTAGTGGTTTGGTAGGGAGAGATCAGCCCCAGCATTTT; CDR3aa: CASGLVGRDQPQHF
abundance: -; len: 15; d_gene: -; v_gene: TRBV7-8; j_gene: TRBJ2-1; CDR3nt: TGTGCCAGCAGCCGGGGGCCAAGCTCCTACAATGAGCAGTTCTTC; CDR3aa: CASSRGPSSYNEQFF
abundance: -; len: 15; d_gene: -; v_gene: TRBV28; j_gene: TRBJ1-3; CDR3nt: TGTGCCAGCAGTTTGCGGACAGTTACTGGAAACACCATATATTTT; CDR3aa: CASSLRTVTGNTIYF
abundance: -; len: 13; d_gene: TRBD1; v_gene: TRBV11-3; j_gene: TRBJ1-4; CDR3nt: TGTGCCAGCAGTCGCCGGGACAGAGAAAAACTGTTTTTT; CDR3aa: CASSRRDREKLFF
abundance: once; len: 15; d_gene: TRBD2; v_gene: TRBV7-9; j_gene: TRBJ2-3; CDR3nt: TGTGCCAGCAGCTCTCTTCTAGCGGCCACAGATACGCAGTATTTT; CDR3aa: CASSSLLAATDTQYF
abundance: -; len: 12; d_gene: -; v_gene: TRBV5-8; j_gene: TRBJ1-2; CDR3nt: TGTGCCAGCAGCTGGGGGGAGTCTGGCTACACCTTC; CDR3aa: CASSWGESGYTF
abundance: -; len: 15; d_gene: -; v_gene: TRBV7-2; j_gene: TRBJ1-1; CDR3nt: TGTGCCAGCAGCTTAGTAGAGACAGCTAACACTGAAGCTTTCTTT; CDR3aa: CASSLVETANTEAFF
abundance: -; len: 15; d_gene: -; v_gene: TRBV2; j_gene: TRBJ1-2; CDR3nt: TGTGCCAGCAGTGACGGCAGGGTGGGTAACTATGGCTACACCTTC; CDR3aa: CASSDGRVGNYGYTF
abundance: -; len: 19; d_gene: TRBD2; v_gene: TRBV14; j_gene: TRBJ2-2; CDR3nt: TGTGCCAGCAGCCGAGTACGGTTAACTCTAGCGGGAGTGGCCGGGGAGCTGTTTTTT; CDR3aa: CASSRVRLTLAGVAGELFF
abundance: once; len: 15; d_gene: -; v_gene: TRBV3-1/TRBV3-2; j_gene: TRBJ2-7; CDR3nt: TGTGCCAGCAGCCAGGGATTGTCGAGAGGGTACGAGCAGTACTTC; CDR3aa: CASSQGLSRGYEQYF
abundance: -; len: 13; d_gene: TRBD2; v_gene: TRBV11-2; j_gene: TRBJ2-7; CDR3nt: TGTGCCAGCAGCTTAGAAGAGCGGGGCCTCCAGTACTTC; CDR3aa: CASSLEERGLQYF
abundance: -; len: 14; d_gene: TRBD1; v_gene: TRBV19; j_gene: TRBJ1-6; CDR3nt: TGTGCCAGTAGTAAGGACAGGGGTGGCTCACCCCTCCACTTT; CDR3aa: CASSKDRGGSPLHF
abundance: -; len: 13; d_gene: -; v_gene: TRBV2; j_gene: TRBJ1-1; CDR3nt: TGTGCCAGCAACCCGGGGGGGTCCACTGAAGCTTTCTTT; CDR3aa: CASNPGGSTEAFF
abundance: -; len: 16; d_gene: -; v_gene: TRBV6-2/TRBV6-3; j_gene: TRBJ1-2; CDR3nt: TGTGCCAGCAGTTACCGAGGGCCGGACAGCAACTATGGCTACACCTTC; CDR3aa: CASSYRGPDSNYGYTF
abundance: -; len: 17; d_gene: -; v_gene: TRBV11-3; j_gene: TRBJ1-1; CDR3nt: TGTGCCAGCAGCTTAGAAGGGGGTTCTCGGACGAACACTGAAGCTTTCTTT; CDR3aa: CASSLEGGSRTNTEAFF
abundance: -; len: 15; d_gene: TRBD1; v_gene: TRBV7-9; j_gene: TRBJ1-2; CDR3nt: TGTGCCAGCAGCTCCCGGGACAGACTTATGGATGGCTACACCTTC; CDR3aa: CASSSRDRLMDGYTF
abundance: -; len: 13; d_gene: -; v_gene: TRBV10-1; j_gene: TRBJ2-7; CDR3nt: TGCGCCAGCAGTGGGCAGACAGGCGGCATTAAGTACTTC; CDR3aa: CASSGQTGGIKYF
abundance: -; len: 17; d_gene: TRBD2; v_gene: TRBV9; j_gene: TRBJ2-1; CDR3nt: TGTGCCAGCAGCACGACTAGCGGGGGGTCCTCCTACAATGAGCAGTTCTTC; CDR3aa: CASSTTSGGSSYNEQFF
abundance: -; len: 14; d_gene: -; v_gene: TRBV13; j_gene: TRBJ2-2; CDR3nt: TGTGCCAGCAGCTCCCCCGGGACTCCCGGGGAGCTGTTTTTT; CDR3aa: CASSSPGTPGELFF
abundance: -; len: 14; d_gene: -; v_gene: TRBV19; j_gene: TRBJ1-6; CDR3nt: TGTGCCAGTAGTTTCGGAGCCCCGGGTCCACCCCTCCACTTT; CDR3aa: CASSFGAPGPPLHF
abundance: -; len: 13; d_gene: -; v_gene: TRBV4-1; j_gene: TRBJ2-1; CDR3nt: TGCGCCAGCAGCCTTCGACTAGGGAATGAGCAGTTCTTC; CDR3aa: CASSLRLGNEQFF
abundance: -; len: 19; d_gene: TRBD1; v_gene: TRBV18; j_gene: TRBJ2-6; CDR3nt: TGTGCCAGCTCCTTCCGGACGGGACAGGGAGTCTCTGGGGCCAACGTCCTGACTTTC; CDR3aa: CASSFRTGQGVSGANVLTF
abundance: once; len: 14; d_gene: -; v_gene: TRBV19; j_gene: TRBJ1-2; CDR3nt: TGTGCCAGTAATTTGGACAGCGGGGGATATGGCTACACCTTC; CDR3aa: CASNLDSGGYGYTF
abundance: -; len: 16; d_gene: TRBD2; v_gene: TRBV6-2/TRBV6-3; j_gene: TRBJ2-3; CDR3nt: TGTGCCAGCAGTAACGCCGGGACTAGCGGGACAGATACGCAGTATTTT; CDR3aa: CASSNAGTSGTDTQYF
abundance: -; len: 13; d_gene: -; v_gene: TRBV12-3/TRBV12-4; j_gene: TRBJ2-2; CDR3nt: TGTGCCAGCAGTTACGGGGGAACCGGGGAGCTGTTTTTT; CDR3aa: CASSYGGTGELFF
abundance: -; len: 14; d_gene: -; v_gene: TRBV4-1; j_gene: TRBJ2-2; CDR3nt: TGCGCCAGCAGCCAAAGGGGGAACACCGGGGAGCTGTTTTTT; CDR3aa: CASSQRGNTGELFF